The 20 T cell receptor beta chains reported below all come from one sample, sequenced in a study of T cell responses to AZD1222 COVID-19 vaccine. Some clones are missing from TCRdb's copy, which holds only in-frame ones; the method was immunoSEQ multiplex PCR. This table has about 82,000 clones, 70% to 90% appearing once. Material: peripheral blood, obtained 28 days after the second AZD1222 dose. The receptor set was obtained from an adult who received the AZD1222 COVID-19 vaccine.

A note on this clone: In the same sample, other DNA sequences code for this CDR3. The genes are TRBV11-3 and TRBJ2-3, with 9 bases fitting TRBD1. CDR1 is SGHNT and CDR2 is YENEEA in the germline V gene. The CDR3 runs 15 residues. The junction had 1 base not matched to a gene; V was cut back by 3 bases and J by 0 bases. The CDR3 here is CASSLGQGSTDTQYF. Here the CDR3 DNA reads TGTGCCAGCAGCTTGGGACAGGGAAGCACAGATACGCAGTATTTT.

V gene TRBV28 combines with J gene TRBJ2-5; possibly TRBD1 or TRBD2 for D (6 bases each). Germline lookup yields CDR1 MDHEN and CDR2 SYDVKM. V shed 6 bases and J shed 5 bases, with 16 bases lying between them. The CDR3 consists of 14 residues. DNA of the CDR3: TGTGCCAGCAGCCGTGGGGGGCGTGGGGAGACCCAGTACTTC. It codes for CASSRGGRGETQYF.

This clone has a handful of counts. The chain links TRBV28 to TRBJ1-1, with 9 bases aligning to TRBD1. This CDR3 spans 13 amino acids. CDR1 and CDR2 (germline): MDHEN, SYDVKM. Trimming took 8 bases from V and 6 from J; bases not matched to a gene: 7. In nucleotides, the CDR3 is TGTGCCAGCGAACGACAGGGGGGTCCTGAAGCTTTCTTT. Translating it yields CASERQGGPEAFF.

This clone appeared a single time. V gene TRBV18 combines with J gene TRBJ2-7; tentative D call: TRBD2 (5 bases). The CDR3 is made up of 12 amino acids. The V and J ends lost 3 bases and 5 bases respectively, with 8 bases between them. Germline V gene lookup returns CDR1 KGHSH and CDR2 LQKENI. CDR3 sequence (DNA): TGTGCCAGCTCACCTCGGGAAGACGAGCAGTACTTC. Residues: CASSPREDEQYF.

The chain uses TRBV24-1 and TRBJ1-6; no clear D gene. Germline values: CDR1 KGHDR, CDR2 SFDVKD. The germline V and J ends were trimmed by 11 bases and 5 bases, with 18 bases remaining between them. This CDR3 is 15 amino acids long. DNA for the CDR3: TGTGCCAGAGCCGGGCCCATTAAAAATAATTCACCCCTCCACTTT. Its protein is CARAGPIKNNSPLHF.

V is TRBV15 and J is TRBJ1-4; 9 bases match TRBD1. The ends lost 1 base at V and 7 bases at J; junction bases unmatched: 16. The CDR3 spans 19 residues. CDR1 and CDR2 from the germline V gene are LNHNV and YYDKDF (reference sequence). CDR3 in amino acids: CATSRAPGPGQGSGEKLFF. The CDR3 DNA follows: TGTGCCACCAGCAGAGCCCCAGGACCGGGACAGGGATCTGGTGAAAAACTGTTTTTT.

In DNA, the CDR3 is TGTGCCAGCAGCCAAGATCTTGGCGGGGGGGCTCCCGCGAACACCGGGGAGCTGTTTTTT. This codes for CASSQDLGGGAPANTGELFF. The V call is TRBV3-1 (or the pseudogene TRBV3-2), the J call TRBJ2-2, with 9 bases fitting TRBD2. Looked up from germline, CDR1 is LGHDT and CDR2 is YNNKEL (reference sequence). The CDR3 sequence is 20 residues long. The trim removed 0 bases at V and 0 bases at J, leaving 11 bases unmatched.

The genes are TRBV11-3 and TRBJ2-4; 7 nucleotides line up with TRBD1. The V gene's germline CDR1 is SGHNT and CDR2 YENEEA. V was clipped by 4 bases and J by 1 base; unmatched bases: 4. This CDR3 is built from 15 residues. The CDR3 is CASSYDRAAKNIQYF. In nucleotides, the CDR3 is TGTGCCAGCAGCTACGACAGGGCCGCCAAAAACATTCAGTACTTC. The whole variable domain, filled in from reference TRBV11-3 and TRBJ2-4, reads EAGVVQSPRYKIIEKKQPVAFWCNPISGHNTLYWYLQNLGQGPELLIRYENEEAVDDSQLPKDRFSAERLKGVDSTLKIQPAELGDSAVYLCASSYDRAAKNIQYFGAGTRLSVL.

V and J are TRBV5-1 and TRBJ2-1, with 7 bases lining up with TRBD2. The CDR3 is made up of 16 amino acids. V shed 4 bases, J shed 0 bases, and the junction held 7 bases outside the gene matches. Germline CDR1 reads SGHRS; CDR2 reads YFSETQ. The CDR3: CASSTGPGGSYNEQFF. CDR3 in DNA: TGCGCCAGCAGCACCGGACCGGGGGGCTCCTACAATGAGCAGTTCTTC. The full variable domain, completed using reference TRBV5-1 and TRBJ2-1, is KAGVTQTPRYLIKTRGQQVTLSCSPISGHRSVSWYQQTPGQGLQFLFEYFSETQRNKGNFPGRFSGRQFSNSRSEMNVSTLELGDSALYLCASSTGPGGSYNEQFFGPGTRLTVL.

The chain links TRBV15 to TRBJ1-4; D may be TRBD1 (6 bases). V was trimmed by 0 bases and J by 14 bases, leaving 31 bases between them. The CDR3 loop spans 19 amino acids. CDR1 LNHNV and CDR2 YYDKDF come from the germline V gene (reference sequence). The CDR3 coding sequence is TGTGCCACCAGCAGAGATTACCCCCGGCCAGGCGGAGCGACAGGAGGGCTGTTTTTT. Translation: CATSRDYPRPGGATGGLFF. The full variable domain, completed using reference TRBV15 and TRBJ1-4, is DAMVIQNPRYQVTQFGKPVTLSCSQTLNHNVMYWYQQKSSQAPKLLFHYYDKDFNNEADTPDNFQSRRPNTSFCFLDIRSPGLGDTAMYLCATSRDYPRPGGATGGLFFGSGTQLSVL.

On this clone: At the DNA level, this CDR3 is encoded by other sequences in the same sample as well. The chain joins TRBV5-1 to TRBJ2-7; 12 bases line up with TRBD1. The CDR3 consists of 14 residues. Germline V gene sequence: CDR1 SGHRS, CDR2 YFSETQ. V shed 4 bases, J shed 4 bases, and the junction held 3 bases outside the gene matches. The CDR3, as DNA: TGCGCCAGCAGCCCGGGACAGGGGGCTTACGAGCAGTACTTC. Translated, it gives CASSPGQGAYEQYF.

V gene TRBV19 combines with J gene TRBJ2-2; D is uncertain. V shed 2 bases and J shed 5 bases, with 12 bases lying between them. Germline V gives CDR1 LNHDA, CDR2 SQIVND (reference sequence). CDR3 length equals 15 residues. CDR3 in DNA: TGTGCCAGTAGTATAATCGGGTTAGCTACCGGGGAGCTGTTTTTT. It translates to CASSIIGLATGELFF.

V and J are TRBV7-9 and TRBJ2-2; tentatively, D is TRBD1 or TRBD2 (5 bases each). Germline lookup yields CDR1 SEHNR and CDR2 FQNEAQ (reference sequence). CDR3 length: 15 residues. Trimming pared 5 bases from V and 7 bases from J, leaving 17 bases between. The CDR3 reads CASSLPKRGNGELFF. The CDR3 DNA follows: TGTGCCAGCAGCCTCCCTAAGAGGGGAAACGGGGAGCTGTTTTTT.

The chain links TRBV6-5 to TRBJ1-4, with 9 bases identical to TRBD1. Per the germline V gene, CDR1 is MNHEY and CDR2 is SVGAGI. J was trimmed by 8 bases and V by 6 bases; bases with no gene match: 10. The CDR3 extends over 15 amino acids. CDR3 residues: CASRIAGTGQEKLFF. CDR3 DNA: TGTGCCAGCAGAATCGCCGGGACAGGGCAAGAAAAACTGTTTTTT.

The CDR3 DNA reads TGCAGTGCTAGTGTCCCGAGCTATGGCTACACCTTC. Translating it yields CSASVPSYGYTF. This sequence joins TRBV20-1 and TRBJ1-2; D unclear. Germline V gene data show CDR1 as DFQATT and CDR2 as SNEGSKA (reference sequence). The CDR3 totals 12 residues. The V end was cut by 3 bases, the J end by 4 bases, with 9 bases between.

V is TRBV28 and J is TRBJ1-4; D not resolved. This CDR3 is built from 12 residues. The V gene's germline CDR1 is MDHEN and CDR2 SYDVKM. Trimming removed 2 bases from V and 8 bases from J, with 6 bases in between. The CDR3 loop is CASSLNLEKLFF. The CDR3, as DNA: TGTGCCAGCAGTTTAAATTTGGAAAAACTGTTTTTT.

As DNA, the CDR3 is TGTGCCAGTAGTATGCAGGTAACCCCCATCTACGAGCAGTACTTC. This translates into CASSMQVTPIYEQYF. The rearrangement uses TRBV19 and TRBJ2-7; D gene ambiguous. Germline V lookup: CDR1 LNHDA, CDR2 SQIVND (reference sequence). V dropped 3 bases and J dropped 3 bases, with 15 bases sitting between them. The CDR3 sequence is 15 residues long. Looking up the rest from reference TRBV19 and TRBJ2-7 gives the full variable domain: DGGITQSPKYLFRKEGQNVTLSCEQNLNHDAMYWYRQDPGQGLRLIYYSQIVNDFQKGDIAEGYSVSREKKESFPLTVTSAQKNPTAFYLCASSMQVTPIYEQYFGPGTRLTVT.

The V and J genes are TRBV7-9 and TRBJ2-7; D unresolved. Germline V lookup: CDR1 SEHNR, CDR2 FQNEAQ (reference sequence). The CDR3 has 13 residues. V lost 3 bases to trimming and J lost 7 bases, with 13 bases between them. CDR3 loop: CASSLAQTGEQYF. For the CDR3, the DNA is TGTGCCAGCAGCTTGGCACAAACCGGGGAGCAGTACTTC.

The chain combines TRBV6-5 with TRBJ1-2, with a tentative D call TRBD1 (5 bases). The length of the CDR3 is 13 residues. Germline V lookup: CDR1 MNHEY, CDR2 SVGAGI. V lost 4 bases to trimming and J lost 4 bases, with 10 bases between them. CDR3 sequence: CASSSTAGYGYTF. CDR3 DNA sequence: TGTGCCAGCAGTTCGACAGCGGGCTATGGCTACACCTTC.

This sequence joins TRBV29-1 and TRBJ2-5, with 9 bases lining up with TRBD1. CDR1 SQVTM and CDR2 ANQGSEA come from the germline V gene. This CDR3 has 15 amino acids. Unmatched junction bases numbered 10, after V lost 6 bases and J lost 2 bases. For the CDR3, the DNA is TGCAGCGTCGCCAAACGGGGGACAGGGCAAGAGACCCAGTACTTC. Translation gives CSVAKRGTGQETQYF.